Listed here are 16 T cell receptor beta chains from one sample, sequenced in a study of HIV-infected children after antiretroviral therapy interruption. Noted treatment: PENTA 11 planned treatment interruption arm or continuous ART arm. The TCR library was built from RNA with a 3' RACE protocol and unique molecular identifiers. One entry per CDR3 protein, called by TCRdb with MiXCR from the 3' RACE reads. The sample has tens of thousands of distinct CDR3 sequences, around 4.5% seen once. This sample comprised CD45RA+ CD4+ T cells from PBMCs, pooled from several time points, obtained from a donor given antiretroviral therapy, either interrupted or continuous. Subset specified: naive CD4+ CD45RA+ CD45RO- T cells. The receptors shown here come from a pool of human donors with HIV.

This clonotype has ten or more counts. This rearrangement joins TRBV10-3 to TRBJ1-2, with D maybe TRBD1 (6 bases). This CDR3 spans 13 amino acids. Germline CDR1 reads ENHRY; CDR2 reads SYGVKD. V dropped 10 bases and J dropped 6 bases, with 18 bases sitting between them. This CDR3 reads CATLWDKKDGYTF. CDR3 sequence (DNA): TGTGCCACGCTTTGGGACAAAAAAGATGGCTACACCTTC.

The sample holds many counts of this clonotype. This rearrangement joins TRBV19 to TRBJ1-2; D call uncertain. This CDR3 has 12 residues. Germline CDR1 reads LNHDA; CDR2 reads SQIVND (reference sequence). Trimming left V 3 bases short and J 4 bases short, with 6 bases between. The CDR3 DNA follows: TGTGCCAGTAGTATTACATCCTATGGCTACACCTTC. It is translated as CASSITSYGYTF.

The J gene is TRBJ2-7, the V gene TRBV30; the D is unclear. The CDR3 consists of 12 residues. Trimming stripped 3 bases from V and 10 bases from J, with 16 bases between. Germline V gene sequence: CDR1 GTSNPN, CDR2 SVGIG (reference sequence). In nucleotides, the CDR3 is TGTGCCTGGAGCGATAGTCCGGCCCCTCAGTACTTC. Residues: CAWSDSPAPQYF.

In its sample, this clonotype was seen many times. CDR3 DNA sequence: TGCAGTGCTAGCGATTCAGGGCTCGGCATTCAGTACTTC. Protein: CSASDSGLGIQYF. This chain joins TRBV20-1 and TRBJ2-4; a weak D match, TRBD1 (5 bases). The CDR3 has 13 residues. Germline CDR1 is DFQATT and CDR2 is SNEGSKA (reference sequence). The germline V and J ends were trimmed by 3 bases and 9 bases, with 15 bases remaining between them.

This clonotype was observed many times. The chain combines TRBV27 with TRBJ2-5, with TRBD2 identical over 7 bases. Trimming took 0 bases from V and 5 from J; bases not matched to a gene: 6. In germline, CDR1 is MNHEY, CDR2 SMNVEV (reference sequence). This CDR3 spans 15 amino acids. The CDR3 protein is CASSLSTVAGETQYF. CDR3 in DNA: TGTGCCAGCAGTTTATCGACGGTAGCGGGTGAGACCCAGTACTTC.

This clonotype was seen ten or more times. This chain joins TRBV6-9 and TRBJ2-3; D gene unclear. Trimming removed 10 bases at V and 4 bases at J, with 15 bases between. The germline CDR1 and CDR2 sequences are MNHGY and SVAAGI. This CDR3 comprises 13 residues. CDR3 sequence (DNA): TGTGCCACTCCGACCCAAGTCGCAGATACGCAGTATTTT. Encoded protein: CATPTQVADTQYF.

This clonotype was recorded many times. The V call is TRBV6-5, the J call TRBJ1-5; D gene unclear. The germline V and J ends were trimmed by 2 bases and 0 bases, with 8 bases remaining between them. The CDR3 totals 15 residues. The germline gives CDR1 MNHEY, CDR2 SVGAGI. CDR3 bases: TGTGCCAGCAGTTACAACGGGAATAGCAATCAGCCCCAGCATTTT. Translation gives CASSYNGNSNQPQHF.

Ten or more counts support this clonotype. The CDR3 sequence is CASSPDLTGSDTQYF. The CDR3 coding sequence is TGTGCCAGCAGTCCCGACCTGACAGGGTCAGATACGCAGTATTTT. The genes are TRBV12-3 or TRBV12-4 and TRBJ2-3; TRBD1 aligns across 7 bases. The CDR3 consists of 15 residues. V shed 5 bases and J 4 bases; nucleotides not matched to a gene: 9.

In this sample, this clonotype turned up many times. The V and J genes are TRBV30 and TRBJ1-5, with a tentative D call TRBD1 (5 bases). The CDR3 is made up of 15 amino acids. CDR1 and CDR2 from the germline V gene are GTSNPN and SVGIG (reference sequence). Deletions cut 0 bases from V and 0 bases from J, with 9 bases between. This CDR3 is CAWSVGDHSNQPQHF. For the CDR3, the DNA is TGTGCCTGGAGTGTAGGGGACCATAGCAATCAGCCCCAGCATTTT.

This clonotype was observed at least ten times. V and J are TRBV30 and TRBJ2-6; unclear D gene. Germline loops: CDR1 GTSNPN, CDR2 SVGIG (reference sequence). Trimming stripped 4 bases from V and 0 bases from J, with 10 bases between. This CDR3 is built from 15 residues. CDR3 sequence (DNA): TGTGCCTGGACCGATATAGGCTCTGGGGCCAACGTCCTGACTTTC. The encoded protein is CAWTDIGSGANVLTF.

V gene TRBV7-9 combines with J gene TRBJ2-1, with D perhaps TRBD1 (6 bases). The CDR3 sequence is 15 residues long. Germline CDR1 is SEHNR and CDR2 is FQNEAQ (reference sequence). Deletions cut 2 bases from V and 2 bases from J, with 10 bases between. The CDR3 here is CASSLLGAAYNEQFF. The CDR3 DNA sequence: TGTGCCAGCAGCTTACTGGGGGCCGCCTACAATGAGCAGTTCTTC.

This clonotype was counted at least ten times. The V and J genes are TRBV19 and TRBJ1-2; D remains unclear. Germline assignment: CDR1 LNHDA and CDR2 SQIVND (reference sequence). The CDR3 loop spans 8 amino acids. V was pared by 9 bases and J by 7 bases, with 3 bases between. CDR3 nucleotides: TGTGCCAGCGGTGGCTACACCTTC. Residues: CASGGYTF.

This clonotype was counted at least ten times. The chain uses TRBV6-1 and TRBJ2-1, with TRBD2 identical over 7 bases. V shed 6 bases, J shed 9 bases, and the junction held 5 bases outside the gene matches. This CDR3 region has 12 residues. The V gene's germline CDR1 is MNHNS and CDR2 SASEGT. For the CDR3, the DNA is TGTGCCAGCAGGGGGGGGGACGCTGAGCAGTTCTTC. It specifies CASRGGDAEQFF.

The chain has TRBV7-9 and TRBJ1-5; tentative D call: TRBD1 (6 bases). This CDR3 contains 14 residues. Per germline, CDR1 SEHNR and CDR2 FQNEAQ (reference sequence). Trimming took off 5 bases at V and 3 bases at J, with 11 bases between the two ends. CDR3 in amino acids: CASSVGQPNQPQHF. CDR3 nucleotides: TGTGCCAGCAGCGTCGGACAGCCCAATCAGCCCCAGCATTTT.

As to this clonotype: The junction does not match germline at one end; this may be a read error. V gene TRBV12-3 or TRBV12-4 combines with J gene TRBJ2-1; 10 nucleotides match TRBD1. The CDR3 runs to 11 residues. The chain's CDR3 is CASSFSGTGVF. The CDR3 bases are TGTGCCAGCAGTTTTTCCGGGACAGGGGTCTTC.

This clonotype was recorded many times. This chain joins TRBV11-2 and TRBJ2-1; a weak D match, TRBD2 (5 bases). The CDR3 runs 13 residues. Germline V CDR1 and CDR2: SGHAT, FQNNGV. Trimming pared 4 bases from V and 4 bases from J, leaving 8 bases between. The CDR3 spells CASSSEVYNEQFF. The CDR3 DNA reads as TGTGCCAGCAGCTCGGAGGTTTACAATGAGCAGTTCTTC.